This T cell receptor (beta chain) was identified during a study of early T cells in non-severe SARS-CoV-2 infection (dated by TCRdb to about 2021). Context from the whole study: Because TCR sequencing was done on bulk RNA from unsorted whole blood, the alpha and beta chains could not be paired.

Libraries came from 5' RACE. Sequencing was carried out with a NextSeq 500. The TCR library protocol attached unique molecular identifiers to individual cDNA molecules to correct for sequencing error and PCR bias. TCR alpha and beta chains were both sequenced, and the abundances of alpha and beta sequences in each sample were closely correlated with each other. Per the source publication's procedure: Decombinator V4 was used to perform V gene, J gene and CDR3 annotation of TCR sequences. TCRs were defined as expanded if a significant change between any two time points was detected under a Poisson model with p below 0.0001. Abundances of TCRs were expressed as counts per million after normalisation to the total number of TCRs sequenced in each sample. VDJdb, accessed 1 November 2021, was searched for CMV, EBV and SARS-CoV-2 annotated TCRs, excluding TCRs annotated for multiple antigens. TCRdb's own reprocessing of the public reads used fastp at Q25 and MiXCR and kept productive beta chains. Every entry covers one CDR3 protein and lists the most common genes and DNA from its rows. The V and J calls, along with clone size, are taken from TCRdb and not from the paper's own processing. Here the sample has 68,000 or so distinct CDR3 sequences; roughly 11% occur a single time. The ten biggest clones cover 6.4% of the sample.

Findings and caveats that apply to the study as a whole: VDJdb matching was skewed toward anti-spike CD8 responses, so virus-specific expansions were likely underestimated and private and CD4 specificities were missed.

About this clonotype: Its recognized antigen is unknown. No base-level quality is on record; no much larger clone is a single base apart.

Set within a cohort of healthcare workers in London, UK, this nested case-control study involved weekly PCR testing of nasopharyngeal swabs along with blood sampling. Healthcare workers were recruited between 23 and 31 March 2020, during the week of the UK lockdown, and were followed weekly for up to roughly 16 weeks. The clonotype comes from an adult who was a healthcare worker with PCR-confirmed SARS-CoV-2 infection or an uninfected control (not recorded which). Sequenced material: whole blood.

The DNA is TGCGCCAGCAGCCCGGGACTAGCGGGAGTGGGTTTCGATACGCAGTATTTT. It is translated as CASSPGLAGVGFDTQYF. The chain links TRBV4-1 with TRBJ2-3, and 14 bases in between align with TRBD2. Here V drops 4 bases and J drops 6 bases, and the junction holds 9 bases not matched to any gene. From its cysteine to its phenylalanine, the CDR3 spans 17 amino acids. Just the 51-base CDR3 DNA is kept, in frame starting at base 1. CDR1 and CDR2, per the germline V gene, are MGHRA and YSYEKL.